Following are 25 T cell receptor beta chains from one sample sequenced in a study of blood T cell repertoires in COVID-19. Only in-frame clones appear in the TCRdb table, and some are missing; sequencing was by immunoSEQ multiplex PCR. Of roughly 250,000 clones listed, roughly 85% are singletons. Sequencing was performed on PBMCs or T cells enriched from blood (not recorded which). These receptors all stem from a woman in her thirties who had recovered from COVID-19.

This chain connects TRBV6-5 to TRBJ2-7; D may be TRBD1 (6 bases). Trimming left V 7 bases short and J 6 bases short, with 22 bases between. Per germline, CDR1 MNHEY and CDR2 SVGAGI. The CDR3 totals 15 residues. As DNA, the CDR3 is TGTGCCAGCATGAGCAGGGGTTTTATCTTGGGCGAGCAGTACTTC. Translated, it gives CASMSRGFILGEQYF.

The chain links TRBV4-2 to TRBJ1-3; D is unclear. Germline CDR1 reads LGHNA; CDR2 reads YNFKEQ. The CDR3 consists of 17 residues. V was clipped by 0 bases and J by 0 bases, with 12 bases between them. This CDR3 reads CASSQDPPVNSGNTIYF. CDR3 nucleotide sequence: TGTGCCAGCAGCCAAGATCCTCCAGTCAACTCTGGAAACACCATATATTTT.

This clone was picked up a small number of times. V is TRBV30 and J is TRBJ1-5, with D possibly matching TRBD1 (6 bases). The CDR3 is 13 residues long. Germline CDR1 GTSNPN, CDR2 SVGIG (reference sequence). Between the trimmed V and J ends, which lost 5 bases and 4 bases, there was a span of 12 bases. The CDR3 is CAWGGQGNQPQHF. For the CDR3, the DNA is TGTGCCTGGGGGGGCCAGGGGAATCAGCCCCAGCATTTT.

The V and J genes are TRBV5-1 and TRBJ1-1; 7 positions agree with TRBD1. Germline V gives CDR1 SGHRS, CDR2 YFSETQ. The trim removed 4 bases at V and 3 bases at J, leaving 6 bases unmatched. The length of the CDR3 is 14 residues. The CDR3 region has the DNA TGCGCCAGCAGCGTACAGGGGTTGCACACTGAAGCTTTCTTT. Its translation: CASSVQGLHTEAFF.

V and J are TRBV10-3 and TRBJ1-2; a possible D gene is TRBD1 (6 bases). The CDR3 runs to 16 residues. Germline V gives CDR1 ENHRY, CDR2 SYGVKD. The V gene lost 6 bases and the J gene lost 2 bases, with 19 bases spanning the gap. The CDR3 coding sequence is TGTGCCATCAGGGCGTATGGCGGACAGCAGAACTATGGCTACACCTTC. Protein product: CAIRAYGGQQNYGYTF.

The V and J genes are TRBV5-1 and TRBJ1-1; the D is unclear. The germline V and J ends were trimmed by 1 base and 1 base, with 5 bases remaining between them. Germline values: CDR1 SGHRS, CDR2 YFSETQ. This CDR3 is built from 13 residues. CDR3 region: CASSLFRNTEAFF. Written as DNA, the CDR3 is TGCGCCAGCAGCTTGTTCAGGAACACTGAAGCTTTCTTT.

The chain employs TRBV19 and TRBJ1-5; D call uncertain. The CDR3 runs to 14 residues. Trimming removed 3 bases from V and 6 bases from J, with 12 bases in between. CDR1 LNHDA and CDR2 SQIVND come from the germline V gene (reference sequence). CDR3 region: CASSILPNGQPQHF. As DNA, the CDR3 is TGTGCCAGTAGTATTTTACCGAACGGTCAGCCCCAGCATTTT.

This chain joins TRBV20-1 and TRBJ1-5, with a weak D call TRBD1 (5 bases). The CDR3 extends over 14 amino acids. V shed 3 bases and J shed 3 bases, with 12 bases lying between them. Per germline, CDR1 DFQATT and CDR2 SNEGSKA (reference sequence). The DNA of the CDR3 is TGCAGTGCTAGTCCTAGGGGATTCAATCAGCCCCAGCATTTT. Its translation: CSASPRGFNQPQHF.

V is TRBV6-1 and J is TRBJ1-1, with TRBD1 as a possible D gene (5 bases). This CDR3 region has 16 residues. V was shortened by 3 bases and J by 0 bases, with 14 bases between the two germline ends. Germline-derived CDR1 and CDR2 are MNHNS and SASEGT. The CDR3 protein is CASSEKTDKMNTEAFF. The DNA of the CDR3 is TGTGCCAGCAGTGAGAAGACAGATAAAATGAACACTGAAGCTTTCTTT.

This clone showed up just a few times. CDR3 nucleotide sequence: TGTGCCAGCAGCTTTGGGACAGAGGGGCAGCCCCAGCATTTT. Translation gives CASSFGTEGQPQHF. The V gene is TRBV5-6, the J gene TRBJ1-5; 7 positions match TRBD1. Trimming cost V 2 bases and J 7 bases; bases outside gene matches: 6. Per the germline V gene, CDR1 is SGHDT and CDR2 is YYEEEE. CDR3 length: 14 residues.

CDR3 in amino acids: CASGWSTGGKETQYF. Here the CDR3 DNA reads TGTGCTAGTGGGTGGTCGACAGGGGGCAAAGAGACCCAGTACTTC. The chain employs TRBV12-5 and TRBJ2-5, with 10 bases aligning to TRBD1. This CDR3 spans 15 amino acids. Per the germline V gene, CDR1 is LGHNT and CDR2 is FRNRAP. Trimming took 6 bases from V and 3 from J; bases not matched to a gene: 7.

The chain carries TRBV5-5 and TRBJ1-2, with D hard to call. Germline V gene sequence: CDR1 SGHKS, CDR2 YYEKEE (reference sequence). This CDR3 has 15 residues. Trimming stripped 1 base from V and 1 base from J, with 11 bases between. CDR3 nucleotides: TGTGCCAGCAGCTTGTACAGTCCAGTTAACTATGGCTACACCTTC. Its protein product is CASSLYSPVNYGYTF. Using reference TRBV5-5 and TRBJ1-2 for the parts outside the CDR3, the full variable domain is DAGVTQSPTHLIKTRGQQVTLRCSPISGHKSVSWYQQVLGQGPQFIFQYYEKEERGRGNFPDRFSARQFPNYSSELNVNALLLGDSALYLCASSLYSPVNYGYTFGSGTRLTVV.

CDR3 residues: CASSRDISREKLFF. CDR3 sequence (DNA): TGTGCCAGCAGCAGGGACATTAGTAGAGAAAAACTGTTTTTT. This chain joins TRBV27 and TRBJ1-4; tentatively, D is TRBD1 (6 bases). V shed 6 bases and J shed 8 bases, with 16 bases lying between them. Germline assignment: CDR1 MNHEY and CDR2 SMNVEV (reference sequence). This CDR3 is built from 14 residues.

The V call is TRBV5-8, the J call TRBJ2-7; the match to TRBD1 covers 7 bases. The J segment lost 0 bases and the V segment lost 3 bases, leaving 9 bases of the junction unmatched. The CDR3 is 16 amino acids. Germline V gives CDR1 SGHTS, CDR2 YDEGEE. The DNA of the CDR3 is TGTGCCAGCAGCTCGGGACAGTCTTTGAGCTCCTACGAGCAGTACTTC. Its protein is CASSSGQSLSSYEQYF.

The rearrangement links TRBV7-2 to TRBJ2-7, with D perhaps TRBD2 (6 bases). Trimming removed 4 bases at V and 3 bases at J, with 10 bases between. Germline V gene sequence: CDR1 SGHTA, CDR2 FQGNSA. The length of the CDR3 is 13 residues. CDR3 sequence reads: CASSSSSVYEQYF. CDR3 DNA: TGTGCCAGCAGCTCCTCTAGCGTCTACGAGCAGTACTTC.

The rearrangement joins TRBV14 to TRBJ2-5; D perhaps matches TRBD2 (6 bases). Trimming left V 0 bases short and J 5 bases short, with 25 bases between. The CDR3 spans 19 residues. Per the germline V gene, CDR1 is SGHDN and CDR2 is FVKESK. The CDR3 spells CASSQDWTGGTGEEETQYF. The CDR3 nucleotides read TGTGCCAGCAGCCAAGATTGGACTGGGGGGACGGGGGAGGAGGAGACCCAGTACTTC.

The rearrangement links TRBV9 to TRBJ2-1; D perhaps matches TRBD2 (6 bases). Germline CDR1 SGDLS, CDR2 YYNGEE. V lost 4 bases, J lost 6 bases, and 20 bases lay in between. The length of the CDR3 is 16 residues. CDR3 residues: CASSTGLGDWGNEQFF. CDR3 in DNA: TGTGCCAGCAGCACTGGGTTGGGGGACTGGGGCAATGAGCAGTTCTTC.

In DNA, the CDR3 is TGTGCCAGCGGAATGACTAGAACGGCCGGGGAGCTGTTTTTT. Its protein product is CASGMTRTAGELFF. This rearrangement joins TRBV9 to TRBJ2-2; TRBD2 is a possible D gene (6 bases). Trimming removed 7 bases at V and 6 bases at J, with 16 bases between. The CDR3 consists of 14 residues. Germline loops: CDR1 SGDLS, CDR2 YYNGEE.

J is TRBJ1-3 and V is TRBV7-2, with D possibly matching TRBD1 (5 bases). The V end lost 2 bases, the J end lost 4 bases, and 15 bases lay between the germline ends. In germline, CDR1 is SGHTA, CDR2 FQGNSA. This CDR3 is 16 amino acids long. The DNA of the CDR3 is TGTGCCAGCAGCTTAAGGGGTGGTACGGTAGGAAACACCATATATTTT. Translating it yields CASSLRGGTVGNTIYF.

The sample holds a few counts of this clone. The chain recombines TRBV9 with TRBJ2-2; no definite D call. The CDR3 consists of 13 residues. Germline CDR1 reads SGDLS; CDR2 reads YYNGEE. V was shortened by 0 bases and J by 4 bases, with 4 bases between the two germline ends. The CDR3 region is CASSVGSTGELFF. Written as DNA, the CDR3 is TGTGCCAGCAGCGTAGGGAGCACCGGGGAGCTGTTTTTT.

The chain's CDR3 is CATSGTANTDTQYF. In DNA form, the CDR3 reads TGTGCCACCAGTGGAACAGCCAACACAGATACGCAGTATTTT. The chain employs TRBV24-1 and TRBJ2-3, with D unresolved. V was trimmed by 5 bases and J by 2 bases, leaving 10 bases between them. Germline lookup yields CDR1 KGHDR and CDR2 SFDVKD. The CDR3 runs to 14 residues.

V is TRBV5-1 and J is TRBJ2-5; TRBD1 agrees at 7 bases. V trimming: 4 bases; J trimming: 0 bases; junction bases outside the gene matches: 6. Germline CDR1 SGHRS, CDR2 YFSETQ. The CDR3 totals 15 residues. The CDR3 is CASSRTGPYQETQYF. The CDR3 coding sequence is TGCGCCAGCAGCAGGACAGGACCGTACCAAGAGACCCAGTACTTC.

The chain combines TRBV4-2 with TRBJ2-3, with TRBD2 matching 7 bases. The ends lost 1 base at V and 2 bases at J; junction bases unmatched: 6. This CDR3 is 16 amino acids long. CDR1 and CDR2 (germline): LGHNA, YNFKEQ. The CDR3 sequence: CASSQVLAAATDTQYF. The CDR3 region has the DNA TGTGCCAGCAGCCAAGTTCTAGCGGCAGCCACAGATACGCAGTATTTT.

The chain links TRBV5-1 to TRBJ2-1; TRBD1 aligns across 7 bases. Germline CDR1 is SGHRS and CDR2 is YFSETQ. The CDR3 contains 13 residues. Trimming took 3 bases from V and 4 from J; bases not matched to a gene: 1. CDR3 sequence (DNA): TGCGCCAGCAGCTCACAGGGGTACAATGAGCAGTTCTTC. As protein: CASSSQGYNEQFF.

This clone was observed a handful of times. This CDR3 is CASSPSGTAPSDTEAFF. For the CDR3, the DNA is TGTGCCAGCAGTCCATCTGGGACAGCCCCCTCGGACACTGAAGCTTTCTTT. This sequence joins TRBV7-9 and TRBJ1-1; 7 bases match TRBD1. V was clipped by 6 bases and J by 3 bases; unmatched bases: 16. The CDR3 covers 17 residues. Germline assignment: CDR1 SEHNR and CDR2 FQNEAQ (reference sequence).